What follows is one T cell receptor beta chain and its context. The antigen remains undetermined. Each patient relapsed following autologous stem cell transplantation, and prior brentuximab vedotin exposure differed. Complete response, partial response or progressive disease was recorded as best response. The data belong to a study of PD-1 blockade in classical Hodgkin lymphoma. Study-wide results and limits: CD4+ but not CD8+ TCR diversity rose significantly by C4D1.

Generated by immunoSEQ multiplex PCR, the TCRdb table keeps only in-frame clones and is missing some. The table shows roughly 47,000 clones, with 80% occurring only once. Trimming left V 0 bases short and J 0 bases short, with 13 bases between. The CDR3 has 17 residues. Germline V gene data show CDR1 as SGHDT and CDR2 as YYEEEE. This receptor was obtained from a human donor with classical Hodgkin lymphoma. This chain connects TRBV5-6 to TRBJ2-1; TRBD2 might be the D (6 bases). This specimen consisted of peripheral blood mononuclear cells (PBMCs), obtained before the second cycle of nivolumab. CDR3 sequence (DNA): TGTGCCAGCAGCTTGGGACGGGGGTCATACTCCTACAATGAGCAGTTCTTC. Its protein is CASSLGRGSYSYNEQFF.